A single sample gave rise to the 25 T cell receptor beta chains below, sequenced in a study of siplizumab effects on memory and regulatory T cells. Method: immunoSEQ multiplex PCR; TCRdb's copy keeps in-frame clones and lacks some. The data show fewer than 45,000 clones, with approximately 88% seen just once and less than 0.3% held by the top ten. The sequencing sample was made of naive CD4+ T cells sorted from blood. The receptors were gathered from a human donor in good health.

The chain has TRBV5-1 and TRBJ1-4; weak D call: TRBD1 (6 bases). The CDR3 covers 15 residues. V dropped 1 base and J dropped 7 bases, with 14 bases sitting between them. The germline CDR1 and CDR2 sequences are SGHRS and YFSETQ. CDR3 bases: TGCGCCAGCAGCTTGTTGGGGACATCAAGTGAAAAACTGTTTTTT. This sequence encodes CASSLLGTSSEKLFF.

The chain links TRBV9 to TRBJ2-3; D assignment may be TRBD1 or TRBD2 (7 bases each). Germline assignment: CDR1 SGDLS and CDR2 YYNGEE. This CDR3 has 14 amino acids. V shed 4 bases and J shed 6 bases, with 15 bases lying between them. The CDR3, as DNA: TGTGCCAGCAGCCCCCAGGGGGGGGCCGATACGCAGTATTTT. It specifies CASSPQGGADTQYF.

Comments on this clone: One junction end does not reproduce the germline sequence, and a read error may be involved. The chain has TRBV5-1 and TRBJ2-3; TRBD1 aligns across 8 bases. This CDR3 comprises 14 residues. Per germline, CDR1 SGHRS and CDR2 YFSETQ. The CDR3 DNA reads TGCGCCAGCAGCCTCGACAGGGGACGGGATAGGCAGTATTTT. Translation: CASSLDRGRDRQYF.

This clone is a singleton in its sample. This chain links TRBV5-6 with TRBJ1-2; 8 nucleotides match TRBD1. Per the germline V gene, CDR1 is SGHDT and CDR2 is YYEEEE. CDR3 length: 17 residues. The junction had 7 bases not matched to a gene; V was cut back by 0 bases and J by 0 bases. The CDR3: CASSLVQGALTNYGYTF. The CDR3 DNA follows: TGTGCCAGCAGCTTGGTGCAGGGGGCTCTAACTAACTATGGCTACACCTTC.

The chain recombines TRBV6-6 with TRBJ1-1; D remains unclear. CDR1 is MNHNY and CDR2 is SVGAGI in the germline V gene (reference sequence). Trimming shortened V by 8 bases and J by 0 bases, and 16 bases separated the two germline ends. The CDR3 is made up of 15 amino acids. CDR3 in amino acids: CASLSGSSMNTEAFF. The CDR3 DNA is TGTGCCAGCCTTTCGGGCTCTTCTATGAACACTGAAGCTTTCTTT.

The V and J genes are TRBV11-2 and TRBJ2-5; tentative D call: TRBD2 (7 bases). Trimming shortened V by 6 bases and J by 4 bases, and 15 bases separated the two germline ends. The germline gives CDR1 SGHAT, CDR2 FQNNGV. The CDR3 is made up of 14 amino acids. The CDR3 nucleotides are TGTGCCAGCAGTGAGGGGGAGGGCAGAGAGACCCAGTACTTC. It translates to CASSEGEGRETQYF.

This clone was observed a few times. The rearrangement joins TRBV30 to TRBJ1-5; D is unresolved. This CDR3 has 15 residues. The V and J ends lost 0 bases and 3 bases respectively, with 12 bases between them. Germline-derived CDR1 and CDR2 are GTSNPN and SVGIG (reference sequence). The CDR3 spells CAWSVGGNNNQPQHF. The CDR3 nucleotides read TGTGCCTGGAGTGTCGGCGGTAATAACAATCAGCCCCAGCATTTT.

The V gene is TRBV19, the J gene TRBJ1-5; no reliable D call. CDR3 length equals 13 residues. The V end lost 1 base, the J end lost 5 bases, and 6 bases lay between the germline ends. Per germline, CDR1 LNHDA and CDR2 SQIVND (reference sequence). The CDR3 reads CASSIVRDQPQHF. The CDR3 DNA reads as TGTGCCAGTAGTATAGTTCGAGATCAGCCCCAGCATTTT.

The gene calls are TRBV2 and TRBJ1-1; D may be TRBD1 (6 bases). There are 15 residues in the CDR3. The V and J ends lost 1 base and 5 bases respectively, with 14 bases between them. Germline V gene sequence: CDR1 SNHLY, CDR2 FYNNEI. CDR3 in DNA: TGTGCCAGCAGTGAAGAAGGGGGATCTTTTACTGAAGCTTTCTTT. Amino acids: CASSEEGGSFTEAFF. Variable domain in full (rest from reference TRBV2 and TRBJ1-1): EPEVTQTPSHQVTQMGQEVILRCVPISNHLYFYWYRQILGQKVEFLVSFYNNEISEKSEIFDDQFSVERPDGSNFTLKIRSTKLEDSAMYFCASSEEGGSFTEAFFGQGTRLTVV.

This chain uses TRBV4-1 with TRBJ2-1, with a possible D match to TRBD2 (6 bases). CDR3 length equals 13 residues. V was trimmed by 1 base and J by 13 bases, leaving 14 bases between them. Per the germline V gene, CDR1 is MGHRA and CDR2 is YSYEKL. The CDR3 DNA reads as TGCGCCAGCAGCCAAGGACTAGTTTTTCCCCAGTTCTTC. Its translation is CASSQGLVFPQFF.

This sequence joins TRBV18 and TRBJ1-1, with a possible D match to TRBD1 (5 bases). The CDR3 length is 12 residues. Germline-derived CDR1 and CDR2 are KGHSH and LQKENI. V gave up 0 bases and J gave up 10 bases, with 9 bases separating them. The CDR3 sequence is CASSPPGGSAFF. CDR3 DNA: TGTGCCAGCTCACCACCGGGGGGGTCAGCTTTCTTT.

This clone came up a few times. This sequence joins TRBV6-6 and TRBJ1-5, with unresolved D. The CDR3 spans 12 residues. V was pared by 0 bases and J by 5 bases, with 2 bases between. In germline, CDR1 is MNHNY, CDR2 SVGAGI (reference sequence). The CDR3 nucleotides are TGTGCCAGCAGTTACTCGTATCAGCCCCAGCATTTT. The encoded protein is CASSYSYQPQHF.

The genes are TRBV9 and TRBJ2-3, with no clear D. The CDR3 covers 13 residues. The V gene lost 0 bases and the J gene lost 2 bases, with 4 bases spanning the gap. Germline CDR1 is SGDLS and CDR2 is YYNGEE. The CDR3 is CASSVANTDTQYF. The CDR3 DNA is TGTGCCAGCAGCGTAGCCAACACAGATACGCAGTATTTT. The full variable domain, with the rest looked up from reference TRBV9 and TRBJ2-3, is DSGVTQTPKHLITATGQRVTLRCSPRSGDLSVYWYQQSLDQGLQFLIQYYNGEERAKGNILERFSAQQFPDLHSELNLSSLELGDSALYFCASSVANTDTQYFGPGTRLTVL.

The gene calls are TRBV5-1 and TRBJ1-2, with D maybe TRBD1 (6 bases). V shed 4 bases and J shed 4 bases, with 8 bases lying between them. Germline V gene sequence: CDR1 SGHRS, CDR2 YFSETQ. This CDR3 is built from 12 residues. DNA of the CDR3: TGCGCCAGCAGCCAGGACAGCTATGGCTACACCTTC. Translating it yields CASSQDSYGYTF.

The CDR3 region is CASSRNEQFF. DNA for the CDR3: TGTGCCAGCAGTCGCAATGAGCAGTTCTTC. V gene TRBV6-5 combines with J gene TRBJ2-1; no firm D call. CDR1 MNHEY and CDR2 SVGAGI come from the germline V gene. The CDR3 contains 10 residues. Deletions cut 5 bases from V and 6 bases from J, with 2 bases between.

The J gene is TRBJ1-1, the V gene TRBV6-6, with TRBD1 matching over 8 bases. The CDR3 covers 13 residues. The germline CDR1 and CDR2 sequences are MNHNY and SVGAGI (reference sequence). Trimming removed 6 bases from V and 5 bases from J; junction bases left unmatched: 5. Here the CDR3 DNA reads TGTGCCAGCAGGCAGACAGGGGAGACTGAAGCTTTCTTT. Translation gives CASRQTGETEAFF.

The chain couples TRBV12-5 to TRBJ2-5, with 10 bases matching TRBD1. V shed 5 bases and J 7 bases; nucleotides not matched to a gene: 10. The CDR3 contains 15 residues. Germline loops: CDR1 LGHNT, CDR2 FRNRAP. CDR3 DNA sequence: TGTGCTAGTGGTAGAGGGACAGGGGCCCCTGGGACCCAGTACTTC. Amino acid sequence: CASGRGTGAPGTQYF. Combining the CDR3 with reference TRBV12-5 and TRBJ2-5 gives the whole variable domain DARVTQTPRHKVTEMGQEVTMRCQPILGHNTVFWYRQTMMQGLELLAYFRNRAPLDDSGMPKDRFSAEMPDATLATLKIQPSEPRDSAVYFCASGRGTGAPGTQYFGPGTRLLVL.

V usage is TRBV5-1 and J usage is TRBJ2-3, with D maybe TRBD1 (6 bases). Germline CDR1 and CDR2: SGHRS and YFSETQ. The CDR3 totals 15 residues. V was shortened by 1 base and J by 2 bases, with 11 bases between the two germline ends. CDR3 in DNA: TGCGCCAGCAGCTTGTGGCAGGGGATCACAGATACGCAGTATTTT. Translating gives CASSLWQGITDTQYF.

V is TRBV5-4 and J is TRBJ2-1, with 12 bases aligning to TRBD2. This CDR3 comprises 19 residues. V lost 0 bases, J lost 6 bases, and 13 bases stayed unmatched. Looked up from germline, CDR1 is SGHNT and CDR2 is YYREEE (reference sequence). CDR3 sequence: CASSLEGLAGGPSGNEQFF. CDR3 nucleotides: TGTGCCAGCAGCTTGGAAGGGCTAGCGGGAGGGCCGTCGGGCAATGAGCAGTTCTTC. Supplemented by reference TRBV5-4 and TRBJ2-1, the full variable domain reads ETGVTQSPTHLIKTRGQQVTLRCSSQSGHNTVSWYQQALGQGPQFIFQYYREEENGRGNFPPRFSGLQFPNYSSELNVNALELDDSALYLCASSLEGLAGGPSGNEQFFGPGTRLTVL.

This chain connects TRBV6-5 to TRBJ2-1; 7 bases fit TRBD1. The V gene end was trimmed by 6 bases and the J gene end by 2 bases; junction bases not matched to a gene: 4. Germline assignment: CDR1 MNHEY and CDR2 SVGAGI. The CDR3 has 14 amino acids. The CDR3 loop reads CASSRGQAYNEQFF. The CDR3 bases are TGTGCCAGCAGCCGAGGACAGGCCTACAATGAGCAGTTCTTC.

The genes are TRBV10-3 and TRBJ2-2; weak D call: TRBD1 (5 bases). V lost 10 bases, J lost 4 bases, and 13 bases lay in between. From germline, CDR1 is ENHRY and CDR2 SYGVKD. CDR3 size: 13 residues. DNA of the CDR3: TGTGCCACCTCATCGACAGTCACCGGGGAGCTGTTTTTT. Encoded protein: CATSSTVTGELFF.

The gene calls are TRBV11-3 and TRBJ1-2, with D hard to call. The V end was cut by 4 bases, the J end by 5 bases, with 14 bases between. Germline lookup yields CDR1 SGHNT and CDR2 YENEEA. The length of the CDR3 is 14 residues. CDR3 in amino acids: CASSSSRAMYGYTF. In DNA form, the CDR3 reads TGTGCCAGCAGCTCGAGCCGGGCCATGTATGGCTACACCTTC.

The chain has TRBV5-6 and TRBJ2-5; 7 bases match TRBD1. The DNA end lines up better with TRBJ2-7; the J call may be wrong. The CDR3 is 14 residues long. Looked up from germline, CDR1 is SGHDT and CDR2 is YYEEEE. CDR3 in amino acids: CASSNPGQTYEQYF. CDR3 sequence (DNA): TGTGCCAGCAGCAACCCGGGACAGACCTACGAGCAGTACTTC.

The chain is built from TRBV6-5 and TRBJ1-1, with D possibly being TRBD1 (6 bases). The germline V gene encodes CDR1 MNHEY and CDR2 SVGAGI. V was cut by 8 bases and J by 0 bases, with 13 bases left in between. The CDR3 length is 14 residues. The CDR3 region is CASLGGALNTEAFF. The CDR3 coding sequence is TGTGCCAGCTTAGGGGGGGCGTTGAACACTGAAGCTTTCTTT.

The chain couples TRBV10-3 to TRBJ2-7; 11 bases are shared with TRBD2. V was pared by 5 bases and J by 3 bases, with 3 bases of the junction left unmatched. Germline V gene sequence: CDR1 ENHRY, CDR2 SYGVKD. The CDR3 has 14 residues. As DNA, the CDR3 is TGTGCCATCAGTACTACTAGCGGGGGCTACGAGCAGTACTTC. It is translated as CAISTTSGGYEQYF.